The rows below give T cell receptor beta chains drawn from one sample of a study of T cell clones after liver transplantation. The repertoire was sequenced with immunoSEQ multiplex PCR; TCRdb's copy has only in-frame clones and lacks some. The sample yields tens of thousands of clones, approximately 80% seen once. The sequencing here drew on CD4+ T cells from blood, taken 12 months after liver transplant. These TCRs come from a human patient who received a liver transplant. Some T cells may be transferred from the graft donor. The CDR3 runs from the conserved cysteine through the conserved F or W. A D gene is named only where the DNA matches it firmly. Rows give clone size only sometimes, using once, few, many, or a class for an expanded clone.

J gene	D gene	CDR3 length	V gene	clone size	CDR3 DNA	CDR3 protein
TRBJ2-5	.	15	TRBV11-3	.	TGTGCCAGCAGCAACTCCTATGGGCCGCAAGAGACCCAGTACTTC	CASSNSYGPQETQYF
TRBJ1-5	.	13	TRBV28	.	TGTGCCAGCAGTTTGGGTAGCAATCAGCCCCAGCATTTT	CASSLGSNQPQHF
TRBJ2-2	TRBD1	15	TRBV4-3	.	TGCGCCAGCAGCCAAACAGGGGGGAGCACCGGGGAGCTGTTTTTT	CASSQTGGSTGELFF
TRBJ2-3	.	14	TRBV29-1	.	TGCAGCGGGACGAAGAGGGGCGACACAGATACGCAGTATTTT	CSGTKRGDTDTQYF
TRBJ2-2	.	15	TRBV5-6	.	TGTGCCAGCAGCTTAGTGGGGCGCAGCACCGGGGAGCTGTTTTTT	CASSLVGRSTGELFF
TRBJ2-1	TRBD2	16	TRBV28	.	TGTGCCAGCAGTCCCGCCCTAGCGGGGGTCTACAATGAGCAGTTCTTC	CASSPALAGVYNEQFF
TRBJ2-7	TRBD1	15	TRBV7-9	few	TGTGCCAGCAGCTTTGTCAGGGGGCAAGTTGGAGAGCAGTACTTC	CASSFVRGQVGEQYF
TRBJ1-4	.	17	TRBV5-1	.	TGCGCCAGCAGCTTGGGGTCTGGTTACGTGGCTAATGAAAAACTGTTTTTT	CASSLGSGYVANEKLFF
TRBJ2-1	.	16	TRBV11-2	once	TGTGCCAGCAGCCCGAGGTCCAGGGAAGCCTACAATGAGCAGTTCTTC	CASSPRSREAYNEQFF
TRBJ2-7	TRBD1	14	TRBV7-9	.	TGTGCCAGCAGCCCAAGACAGGGCTCCTACGAGCAGTACTTC	CASSPRQGSYEQYF
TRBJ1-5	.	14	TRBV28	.	TGTGCCAGCAGCGCAGGGACGGACGTAGGGCCCCAGCATTTT	CASSAGTDVGPQHF
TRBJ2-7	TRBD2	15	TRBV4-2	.	TGTGCCAGCAGCCAAGTCCCTAGCGGAGCCTACGAGCAGTACTTC	CASSQVPSGAYEQYF
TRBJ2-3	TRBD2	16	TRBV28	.	TGTGCCAGCAGTTTAGGGCGGGAGATTAGCACAGATACGCAGTATTTT	CASSLGREISTDTQYF
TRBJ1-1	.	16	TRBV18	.	TGTGCCAGCTCCGTGTCCGTAGGGCGATCGAACGCTGAAGCTTTCTTT	CASSVSVGRSNAEAFF
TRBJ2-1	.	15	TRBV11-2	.	TGTGCCAGCAGCCTCCCCGGGACTGCTTACAATGAGCAGTTCTTC	CASSLPGTAYNEQFF
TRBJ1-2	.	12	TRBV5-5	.	TGTGCCAGCAGTTCGAGGGGGGATGGCTACACCTTC	CASSSRGDGYTF
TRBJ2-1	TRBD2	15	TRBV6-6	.	TGTGCCAGCAGTCCAAGCGGGAGGGCCTGGAATGAGCAGTTCTTC	CASSPSGRAWNEQFF
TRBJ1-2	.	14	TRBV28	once	TGTGCCATCAACGGGGGGGCGCGGATCTATGGCTACACCTTC	CAINGGARIYGYTF
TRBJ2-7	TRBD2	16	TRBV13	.	TGTGCCAGCAGCTTTCGGACTAGCGGGAGGGCATACGAGCAGTACTTC	CASSFRTSGRAYEQYF
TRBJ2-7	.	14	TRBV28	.	TGTGCCAGCAGCTCCGGGACGGGAACCTACGAGCAGTACTTC	CASSSGTGTYEQYF
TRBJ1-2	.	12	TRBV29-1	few	TGCAGCGTTGCTGGGGCTTACTATGGCTACACCTTC	CSVAGAYYGYTF
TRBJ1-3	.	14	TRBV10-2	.	TGCGCCAGCAGCTTGGCAGGGCCCGGAAACACCATATATTTT	CASSLAGPGNTIYF
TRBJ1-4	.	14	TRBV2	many	TGTGCCAGCAAGGGTATCGCAACTAATGAAAAACTGTTTTTT	CASKGIATNEKLFF
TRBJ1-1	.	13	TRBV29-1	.	TGCAGCGTTTCACCTGGGGGGAACACTGAAGCTTTCTTT	CSVSPGGNTEAFF
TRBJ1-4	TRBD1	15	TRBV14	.	TGTGCCAGCAGCCAAATCCGGGACAGGGATGAAAAACTGTTTTTT	CASSQIRDRDEKLFF
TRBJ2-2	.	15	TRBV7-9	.	TGTGCCAGCAGCCTGACAGAAGGGAAAACCGGGGAGCTGTTTTTT	CASSLTEGKTGELFF
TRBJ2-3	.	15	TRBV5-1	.	TGCGCCAGCAGCTTGGGCCGGGAGTTCCTGGATACGCAGTATTTT	CASSLGREFLDTQYF
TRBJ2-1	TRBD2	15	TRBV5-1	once	TGCGCCAGCAGCACCGCTAGCGGGAGAAGTAATGAGCAGTTCTTC	CASSTASGRSNEQFF
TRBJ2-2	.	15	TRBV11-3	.	TGTGCCAGCAGCTTAGGGCAGGGTAATTCCGGGGAGCTGTTTTTT	CASSLGQGNSGELFF